This TCR beta chain was documented in a study of CD8 T cells in Susac syndrome. Healthy donors served as age- and sex-matched controls. The CDR3 spans 13 residues. The germline CDR1 and CDR2 sequences are KGHSH and LQKENI. V was trimmed by 3 bases and J by 2 bases, leaving 5 bases between them. When the RNA was reverse transcribed, random hexamers were used with an input of roughly 0.5 to 1 ug. MiXCR, applied by TCRdb to the immunoSEQ multiplex PCR reads, yields one record per CDR3 protein. Altogether about 89,000 distinct CDR3 sequences are present, 90% to 95% being singletons, with the ten largest covering around 0.32%.

The rearrangement uses TRBV18 and TRBJ1-5; D not resolved. The receptor's source is a human donor in good health. Sequences were obtained from CD8+ T cells from PBMCs. The CDR3 coding sequence is TGTGCCAGCTCACCGTTCCGCAATCAGCCCCAGCATTTT. This encodes CASSPFRNQPQHF. Full variable domain (missing parts from reference TRBV18 and TRBJ1-5): NAGVMQNPRHLVRRRGQEARLRCSPMKGHSHVYWYRQLPEEGLKFMVYLQKENIIDESGMPKERFSAEFPKEGPSILRIQQVVRGDSAAYFCASSPFRNQPQHFGDGTRLSIL.